This T cell receptor beta chain was captured in a study of blood T cell repertoires in COVID-19. Study overall: Samples of COVID-19 (acute and convalescent) were obtained from the United States, Italy and Spain. Sources were T cells, B-cell-depleted T cells, or PBMCs; the material itself was cDNA or gDNA.

Study processing details: Nucleated cell number was recorded as an estimate derived from reference gene primer amplification. The repertoire was sequenced with immunoSEQ multiplex PCR; TCRdb's copy has only in-frame clones and lacks some. That table gives V, J and clone size, and the DNA gave D and trimming. This sample has around 78,000 clones, with about three quarters found just once. The CDR3 runs 19 residues. The chain joins TRBV12-2 to TRBJ1-4; the D call of TRBD1 is as the table states it, not checked on the DNA. TRBV12-2 is classified as a pseudogene. The clonotype comes from a human donor in a cohort sampled during active COVID-19. The sample was peripheral blood. The CDR3 sequence is CASRLVWTGTFPRDEKLFF. CDR3 nucleotide sequence: TGTGCAAGTCGCTTAGTTTGGACAGGGACTTTCCCAAGGGATGAAAAACTGTTTTTT.